These 10 T cell receptor beta chains originate from one sample sequenced in a study of cytomegalovirus exposure and HLA in healthy donors. The PCR was carried out with 60 Vbeta primers and 13 Jbeta primers. The assay was immunoSEQ multiplex PCR, and TCRdb's table has in-frame clones only and misses some. The sample includes approximately 170,000 clones, over 70% of them seen just once. Sequenced input: PBMCs. These receptors all stem from a man aged 50 or older in good health and CMV-seropositive.

V is TRBV6-1 and J is TRBJ1-2, with 9 bases aligning to TRBD1. The V gene's germline CDR1 is MNHNS and CDR2 SASEGT. The CDR3 runs 14 residues. J gave up 4 bases and V 8 bases, and 8 bases lay outside the gene matches. The CDR3 protein is CASHYRGQSYGYTF. The DNA for the CDR3 is TGTGCCAGCCATTACAGGGGGCAGAGCTATGGCTACACCTTC.

V is TRBV29-1 and J is TRBJ2-1, with 12 bases lining up with TRBD2. This CDR3 spans 15 amino acids. The germline CDR1 and CDR2 sequences are SQVTM and ANQGSEA. V was clipped by 4 bases and J by 3 bases; unmatched bases: 4. CDR3 protein: CSVVTSGGLYNEQFF. DNA for the CDR3: TGCAGCGTTGTGACTAGCGGGGGCCTCTACAATGAGCAGTTCTTC.

This clone has more than one count but fewer than ten. J is TRBJ1-1 and V is TRBV29-1; D not resolved. The CDR3 has 13 residues. The V and J ends lost 4 bases and 0 bases respectively, with 9 bases between them. The germline gives CDR1 SQVTM, CDR2 ANQGSEA. The CDR3 DNA follows: TGCAGCGTTGGAATGAGGATGAACACTGAAGCTTTCTTT. Protein product: CSVGMRMNTEAFF.

This clone came up once. The rearrangement uses TRBV5-4 and TRBJ1-6, with 11 nucleotides matching TRBD1. The trim removed 0 bases at V and 5 bases at J, leaving 1 base unmatched. From germline, CDR1 is SGHNT and CDR2 YYREEE (reference sequence). The CDR3 is 16 amino acids. CDR3: CASSLGGQGDNSPLHF. CDR3 DNA: TGTGCCAGCAGCTTGGGGGGACAGGGGGATAATTCACCCCTCCACTTT.

The V gene is TRBV9, the J gene TRBJ1-1; D not resolved. Germline CDR1 and CDR2: SGDLS and YYNGEE. V shed 3 bases and J shed 2 bases, with 17 bases lying between them. The CDR3 extends over 16 amino acids. The CDR3 spells CASSAPRGGLNTEAFF. The CDR3 DNA sequence: TGTGCCAGCAGCGCCCCACGAGGCGGACTCAACACTGAAGCTTTCTTT.

The J gene is TRBJ1-1, the V gene TRBV28, with 7 bases that match TRBD1. Germline assignment: CDR1 MDHEN and CDR2 SYDVKM. The CDR3 has 14 amino acids. The J segment lost 4 bases and the V segment lost 3 bases, leaving 5 bases of the junction unmatched. The CDR3 sequence: CASSFVTGFTEAFF. The CDR3 DNA sequence: TGTGCCAGCAGTTTCGTGACAGGGTTCACTGAAGCTTTCTTT.

The genes are TRBV6-1 and TRBJ2-1; tentatively, D is TRBD2 (6 bases). The CDR3 runs 16 residues. The ends were cut back, 2 bases at V and 0 bases at J, with 11 bases in the middle. Germline V gene lookup returns CDR1 MNHNS and CDR2 SASEGT. CDR3 protein: CASSEWGGGSYNEQFF. CDR3 DNA sequence: TGTGCCAGCAGTGAATGGGGAGGCGGCTCCTACAATGAGCAGTTCTTC.

This clone has only a few counts. The V and J genes are TRBV5-1 and TRBJ2-5; 13 bases line up with TRBD2. The CDR3 is 17 amino acids. V shed 4 bases, J shed 1 base, and the junction held 7 bases outside the gene matches. The V gene's germline CDR1 is SGHRS and CDR2 YFSETQ. The chain's CDR3 is CASSAGLAGILQETQYF. The CDR3 DNA reads TGCGCCAGCAGCGCGGGACTAGCGGGGATCCTCCAAGAGACCCAGTACTTC.

In this sample, this clone turned up a few times. The chain is built from TRBV19 and TRBJ2-2; 8 bases agree with TRBD1. Trimming at V came to 7 bases and at J to 6 bases, leaving 13 bases not matched to a gene. Germline V gives CDR1 LNHDA, CDR2 SQIVND (reference sequence). The CDR3 has 16 amino acids. In DNA form, the CDR3 reads TGTGCCAGTACCATCCAGGGGGCGCGGTCCGCCGGGGAGCTGTTTTTT. Translated: CASTIQGARSAGELFF.

The genes are TRBV5-4 and TRBJ1-2; 9 nucleotides match TRBD1. The J segment lost 4 bases and the V segment lost 4 bases, leaving 11 bases of the junction unmatched. The CDR3 is made up of 16 amino acids. From germline, CDR1 is SGHNT and CDR2 YYREEE (reference sequence). The CDR3 loop is CASSAGGTGLGYGYTF. The CDR3, as DNA: TGTGCCAGCAGCGCTGGGGGGACAGGGCTCGGCTATGGCTACACCTTC.